Below are 3 T cell receptor beta chains sequenced from a single sample in a study of blood T cell repertoires in COVID-19. The repertoire was sequenced with immunoSEQ multiplex PCR; TCRdb's copy has only in-frame clones and lacks some. The sample has nearly 45,000 clones, 60% to 80% seen once. The sequenced sample consisted of peripheral blood. The receptor source for this set is a man between 65 and 79 years old with acute or convalescent COVID-19.

This chain connects TRBV19 to TRBJ1-6; 7 positions agree with TRBD1. The CDR3 has 14 amino acids. Germline trimming cut 5 bases from V and 10 bases from J; bases unmatched to any gene: 8. Germline V gene sequence: CDR1 LNHDA, CDR2 SQIVND (reference sequence). CDR3 amino acids: CASSPTGLQSPLHF. The DNA of the CDR3 is TGTGCCAGTAGTCCGACAGGGCTCCAATCACCCCTCCACTTT.

The rearrangement joins TRBV7-9 to TRBJ1-2, with 7 positions matching TRBD1. Looked up from germline, CDR1 is SEHNR and CDR2 is FQNEAQ (reference sequence). The CDR3 has 13 amino acids. With V trimmed by 0 bases and J by 6 bases, 1 base remained unmatched. The CDR3 DNA follows: TGTGCCAGCAGCTTAGCAGGGGGCAATGGCTACACCTTC. Its protein is CASSLAGGNGYTF.

The V and J genes are TRBV5-4 and TRBJ1-2; D is uncertain. Trimming cost V 4 bases and J 4 bases, with 17 bases left between them. Germline V lookup: CDR1 SGHNT, CDR2 YYREEE (reference sequence). The CDR3 is made up of 15 amino acids. For the CDR3, the DNA is TGTGCCAGCAGCCCAACCCTACAGAACGTCTATGGCTACACCTTC. Protein sequence: CASSPTLQNVYGYTF.